Described below is a single T cell receptor beta chain sequence and its context. These data belong to a study of control samples from healthy donors and cancer patients. The CDR3 runs to 13 residues. Trimming pared 0 bases from V and 4 bases from J, leaving 6 bases between. Germline V gene sequence: CDR1 SSHAT, CDR2 FNYEAQ (reference sequence). Method: immunoSEQ multiplex PCR; TCRdb's copy keeps in-frame clones and lacks some. The sample has around 140,000 clones, roughly 92% seen once. The chain recombines TRBV7-7 with TRBJ2-5; tentatively, D is TRBD1 (6 bases). What was sequenced was blood. This TCR was recovered from a man aged 18-30 years in good health. The CDR3, as DNA: TGTGCCAGCAGCTTAGCCAGGGGAGAGACCCAGTACTTC. Residues: CASSLARGETQYF.